This T cell receptor beta chain is drawn from a study of control samples from healthy donors and cancer patients. V lost 6 bases and J 0 bases, leaving 3 bases between the germline ends. CDR1 is SNHLY and CDR2 is FYNNEI in the germline V gene. The length of the CDR3 is 13 residues. Here immunoSEQ multiplex PCR was the method, and the copy in TCRdb shows in-frame clones only, minus some. This repertoire shows roughly 130,000 clones, less than 95% found once; its top ten account for more than 6.5%. Material: blood. The receptor comes from a man aged 18 to 30 in good health. V gene TRBV2 combines with J gene TRBJ1-6; D is uncertain. CDR3 nucleotide sequence: TGTGCCAGCAGGGTCTCCTATAATTCACCCCTCCACTTT. Amino acids: CASRVSYNSPLHF.